This TCR beta chain was identified during a study of CD4 T cells in relation to SARS-CoV-2 and coronaviruses. Findings and caveats of the study: No crossreactivity against non-spike viral proteins was tested here. No donor gave both pre-pandemic and post-infection samples. Approximately 65% of donors had memory CD4+ clonotypes crossrecognizing SARS-CoV-2 and common cold coronavirus spike.

As for this clone: Its antigen is not identified.

This table comes from immunoSEQ multiplex PCR, and its TCRdb copy is limited to in-frame clones, with some not included. The data hold tens of thousands of clones, with over 75% observed a single time. This CDR3 comprises 13 residues. V shed 3 bases and J shed 4 bases, with 4 bases lying between them. CDR1 is MNHEY and CDR2 is SMNVEV in the germline V gene (reference sequence). Source material: naive CD4+ T cells from PBMCs, cultured in vitro. Subset: naive CD4+ T cells isolated by negative enrichment. The receptor's source is an adult with COVID-19. This chain links TRBV27 with TRBJ2-6; no clear D. CDR3 protein: CASSFSGANVLTF. Here the CDR3 DNA reads TGTGCCAGCAGTTTTTCGGGGGCCAACGTCCTGACTTTC.